The TCR beta chain described here comes from a study of blood T cells in healthy people across ages. Study results and limitations: Donor CMV infection status was unknown, possibly confounding age-related changes in expanded clonotypes.

On this clonotype: Its antigen remains unknown.

Next came a second PCR, run for about 7 to 12 cycles, which used a sample-barcoded 5' primer along with a J-beta primer mix. From the 5' RACE reads, TCRdb called clonotypes with MiXCR, one entry per CDR3 protein. This repertoire shows some 760,000 distinct CDR3 sequences, 20% to 25% found once; its top ten account for approximately 3.7%. This sample was also put to use in a study of T cells of mothers and their children.

The sample comprised blood. The clonotype comes from a boy younger than 18 in good health.

CDR3 residues: CAILRLEGRYEQYF. The DNA of the CDR3 is TGTGCCATACTGAGGTTAGAAGGACGCTACGAGCAGTACTTC. The V gene is TRBV2, the J gene TRBJ2-5, with D hard to call. With the DNA end fitting TRBJ2-7 better, the J assignment may be wrong. The CDR3 totals 14 residues. Looked up from germline, CDR1 is SNHLY and CDR2 is FYNNEI.